A selection of T cell receptor beta chains follows, all from one sample in a study of shared clonotypes between healthy human individuals. Assay: immunoSEQ multiplex PCR; the TCRdb copy retains only in-frame clones and omits some. The sample has roughly 2 million clones; about 94% are singletons. The sequenced sample was naive CD4+ T cells sorted from blood. The receptor set was obtained from a man aged 18 to 30 in good health. Each CDR3 is given with its conserved first and last residue. Each record gives: V gene, D gene, CDR3 length, clone size, J gene, CDR3 protein, CDR3 DNA. D genes are given only for firm matches. The listing skips clone size in some rows; elsewhere it reads once, few, many or a size class.

v_call: TRBV11-2; d_call: -; cdr3_length: 13; clone_size: once; j_call: TRBJ2-7; cdr3_aa: CASSRTLNYEQYF; cdr3_nt: TGTGCCAGCAGCCGCACCTTAAACTACGAGCAGTACTTC
v_call: TRBV5-1; d_call: -; cdr3_length: 15; clone_size: -; j_call: TRBJ2-1; cdr3_aa: CASSTGQSSYNEQFF; cdr3_nt: TGCGCCAGCAGCACCGGACAGAGCTCCTACAATGAGCAGTTCTTC
v_call: TRBV10-3; d_call: TRBD2; cdr3_length: 17; clone_size: -; j_call: TRBJ2-7; cdr3_aa: CAISYRTSGASSYEQYF; cdr3_nt: TGTGCCATCAGCTACAGGACTAGCGGTGCGAGCTCCTACGAGCAGTACTTC
v_call: TRBV28; d_call: -; cdr3_length: 14; clone_size: -; j_call: TRBJ1-5; cdr3_aa: CASSLTAFNQPQHF; cdr3_nt: TGTGCCAGCAGCCTGACAGCGTTCAATCAGCCCCAGCATTTT
v_call: TRBV6-5; d_call: -; cdr3_length: 11; clone_size: -; j_call: TRBJ2-7; cdr3_aa: CASIGNDEQYF; cdr3_nt: TGTGCCAGCATAGGTAATGACGAGCAGTACTTC
v_call: TRBV7-9; d_call: -; cdr3_length: 15; clone_size: -; j_call: TRBJ2-5; cdr3_aa: CASSFSVGLQQAQYF; cdr3_nt: TGTGCCAGCAGCTTCAGCGTCGGCCTCCAGCAGGCCCAGTACTTC
v_call: TRBV9; d_call: -; cdr3_length: 15; clone_size: -; j_call: TRBJ2-2; cdr3_aa: CASSVGAAKAGELFF; cdr3_nt: TGTGCCAGCAGCGTAGGGGCTGCCAAAGCCGGGGAGCTGTTTTTT
v_call: TRBV21-1; d_call: -; cdr3_length: 15; clone_size: -; j_call: TRBJ1-6; cdr3_aa: CASSNLAGVDSPLHF; cdr3_nt: TGTGCCAGCAGCAATTTAGCAGGGGTAGATTCACCCCTCCACTTT
v_call: TRBV5-4; d_call: TRBD1; cdr3_length: 16; clone_size: -; j_call: TRBJ2-3; cdr3_aa: CASSPRDRGQRDTQYF; cdr3_nt: TGTGCCAGCAGCCCCCGGGACAGGGGGCAGAGGGATACGCAGTATTTT
v_call: TRBV30; d_call: -; cdr3_length: 12; clone_size: -; j_call: TRBJ1-2; cdr3_aa: CAWSVDNYGYTF; cdr3_nt: TGTGCCTGGAGTGTCGACAACTATGGCTACACCTTC
v_call: TRBV5-1; d_call: -; cdr3_length: 14; clone_size: -; j_call: TRBJ2-1; cdr3_aa: CASSAAPPNNEQFF; cdr3_nt: TGCGCCAGCAGCGCGGCTCCACCCAACAATGAGCAGTTCTTC
v_call: TRBV29-1; d_call: TRBD2; cdr3_length: 18; clone_size: -; j_call: TRBJ2-3; cdr3_aa: CSVRGLAGVRGSTDTQYF; cdr3_nt: TGCAGCGTTCGAGGACTAGCGGGCGTCAGGGGTAGCACAGATACGCAGTATTTT
v_call: TRBV6-1; d_call: -; cdr3_length: 12; clone_size: -; j_call: TRBJ1-2; cdr3_aa: CASNSANYGYTF; cdr3_nt: TGTGCCAGCAATTCGGCTAACTATGGCTACACCTTC
v_call: TRBV6-1; d_call: -; cdr3_length: 13; clone_size: -; j_call: TRBJ2-7; cdr3_aa: CASSLQPNYEQYF; cdr3_nt: TGTGCCAGCAGTTTACAGCCAAATTACGAGCAGTACTTC
v_call: TRBV14; d_call: -; cdr3_length: 17; clone_size: -; j_call: TRBJ2-7; cdr3_aa: CASSHEISGTVGNEQYF; cdr3_nt: TGTGCCAGCAGCCACGAAATATCCGGGACCGTAGGTAACGAGCAGTACTTC
v_call: TRBV7-9; d_call: TRBD1; cdr3_length: 15; clone_size: -; j_call: TRBJ1-6; cdr3_aa: CASSLGTGDNSPLHF; cdr3_nt: TGTGCCAGCAGCCTAGGGACAGGGGATAATTCACCCCTCCACTTT
v_call: TRBV6-1; d_call: -; cdr3_length: 12; clone_size: -; j_call: TRBJ1-5; cdr3_aa: CASRGGNQPQHF; cdr3_nt: TGTGCCAGCAGGGGTGGCAATCAGCCCCAGCATTTT
v_call: TRBV27; d_call: -; cdr3_length: 13; clone_size: -; j_call: TRBJ2-7; cdr3_aa: CASSRGMGVEQYF; cdr3_nt: TGTGCCAGCAGTCGGGGGATGGGTGTGGAGCAGTACTTC
v_call: TRBV25-1; d_call: -; cdr3_length: 13; clone_size: -; j_call: TRBJ1-1; cdr3_aa: CASSPTGNTEAFF; cdr3_nt: TGTGCCAGCAGTCCCACAGGGAACACTGAAGCTTTCTTT